Shown below are 25 T cell receptor beta chains from a single sample sequenced in a study of blood T cell repertoires in COVID-19. TCRdb's copy holds only in-frame clones and misses some; the assay was immunoSEQ multiplex PCR. The data show fewer than 400,000 clones, 85% seen once. Material: PBMCs or T cells enriched from blood (not recorded which). The receptors were sampled from a woman in her 30s who had been exposed to COVID-19.

This clone was picked up one time. The chain is built from TRBV11-2 and TRBJ1-2, with D tentatively TRBD1 (5 bases). Germline V gene sequence: CDR1 SGHAT, CDR2 FQNNGV. Between the trimmed V and J ends, which lost 5 bases and 4 bases, there was a span of 5 bases. The CDR3 is 11 amino acids. CDR3 nucleotide sequence: TGTGCCAGCAGCGGGGCCTATGGCTACACCTTC. Translating gives CASSGAYGYTF.

J is TRBJ2-5 and V is TRBV2, with TRBD2 as a possible D gene (6 bases). Germline V gene lookup returns CDR1 SNHLY and CDR2 FYNNEI. Trimming took 10 bases from V and 4 from J, leaving 16 bases between them. This CDR3 region has 13 residues. Here the CDR3 DNA reads TGTGCCAACGGGGGTTATACAGGAGAGACCCAGTACTTC. Translating it yields CANGGYTGETQYF.

The chain employs TRBV7-9 and TRBJ1-2; 7 bases map to TRBD1. V shed 8 bases, J shed 5 bases, and the junction held 14 bases outside the gene matches. CDR1 and CDR2 (germline): SEHNR, FQNEAQ (reference sequence). The CDR3 is 15 residues long. CDR3 sequence reads: CASQKSPTGTYGYTF. CDR3 sequence (DNA): TGTGCCAGCCAAAAAAGCCCGACAGGGACTTATGGCTACACCTTC.

V and J are TRBV6-5 and TRBJ2-3; no definite D call. V lost 5 bases to trimming and J lost 1 base, with 10 bases between them. The CDR3 extends over 14 amino acids. CDR1 and CDR2 from the germline V gene are MNHEY and SVGAGI. Written as DNA, the CDR3 is TGTGCCAGCAGTCCGCGTTTACGCACAGATACGCAGTATTTT. It yields the protein CASSPRLRTDTQYF.

The chain recombines TRBV19 with TRBJ2-1, with TRBD2 matching over 13 bases. Germline V gives CDR1 LNHDA, CDR2 SQIVND (reference sequence). The CDR3 is 14 amino acids. With 7 bases clipped from V and 5 bases from J, the junction kept 2 bases outside the gene matches. The CDR3 DNA reads TGTGCCAGTATTGGGACTAGCGGGAACAATGAGCAGTTCTTC. Protein product: CASIGTSGNNEQFF.

This chain joins TRBV7-2 and TRBJ2-7; 8 bases map to TRBD1. V shed 5 bases and J 3 bases; nucleotides not matched to a gene: 9. The CDR3 has 15 amino acids. The germline V gene encodes CDR1 SGHTA and CDR2 FQGNSA. CDR3 coding DNA: TGTGCCAGCAGCCACCAGACCGGGACAGGCTACGAGCAGTACTTC. Its protein is CASSHQTGTGYEQYF.

The chain is built from TRBV7-3 and TRBJ2-1; 12 positions match TRBD2. V was clipped by 4 bases and J by 10 bases; unmatched bases: 11. CDR1 is SGHTA, CDR2 FQGTGA, per germline. This CDR3 is 16 amino acids long. CDR3 protein: CASSSIPGTSGLEQFF. The CDR3 nucleotides read TGTGCCAGCAGCTCCATCCCCGGGACTAGCGGGCTAGAGCAGTTCTTC.

The chain is built from TRBV10-1 and TRBJ1-6; the match to TRBD1 covers 9 bases. V lost 6 bases and J lost 7; bases outside the gene matches: 4. The CDR3 spans 14 residues. Germline assignment: CDR1 WNHNN and CDR2 SYGVQD (reference sequence). CDR3 in DNA: TGCGCCAGCAGGGGGGACAGGGAAAATTCACCCCTCCACTTT. Protein sequence: CASRGDRENSPLHF.

DNA for the CDR3: TGTGCCAGCAGCCTCAAGGGACAGGGAGAAAACATTCAGTACTTC. Protein product: CASSLKGQGENIQYF. This chain uses TRBV3-1 (or the pseudogene TRBV3-2) with TRBJ2-4; TRBD1 matches 9 bases. CDR1 is LGHDT and CDR2 is YNNKEL in the germline V gene (reference sequence). The CDR3 contains 15 residues. V shed 4 bases and J 5 bases; nucleotides not matched to a gene: 6.

This chain joins TRBV4-1 and TRBJ2-4; 8 nucleotides agree with TRBD2. The CDR3 extends over 16 amino acids. The V gene's germline CDR1 is MGHRA and CDR2 YSYEKL. V was pared by 1 base and J by 5 bases, with 7 bases of the junction left unmatched. The DNA of the CDR3 is TGCGCCAGCAGCCAAGTCTCCGGGACTAGTGAAAACATTCAGTACTTC. This codes for CASSQVSGTSENIQYF.

This clone was observed a single time. The chain uses TRBV4-3 and TRBJ2-2, with 7 positions matching TRBD1. The CDR3 loop spans 17 amino acids. After removal of 0 bases from V and 4 bases from J, the junction contained 8 bases not matched to a gene. CDR1 and CDR2 (germline): LGHNA, YSLEER. This chain's CDR3 is CASSQDHDRVVTGELFF. For the CDR3, the DNA is TGCGCCAGCAGCCAAGATCACGACAGGGTAGTCACCGGGGAGCTGTTTTTT.

Points on this clone: One end of the junction does not line up with germline, which may come from a read error. V and J are TRBV4-1 and TRBJ2-7, with TRBD1 matching over 10 bases. Germline V lookup: CDR1 MGHRA, CDR2 YSYEKL. The length of the CDR3 is 15 residues. The DNA of the CDR3 is TGCGCCAGCAGCTACCGGGACAGGGGTTCCTCCGAGCAGTACTTC. It codes for CASSYRDRGSSEQYF.

The chain recombines TRBV19 with TRBJ1-3; no clear D gene. The germline V gene has CDR1 LNHDA and CDR2 SQIVND (reference sequence). This CDR3 is 14 amino acids long. Trimming pared 7 bases from V and 0 bases from J, leaving 10 bases between. The CDR3 nucleotides are TGTGCCAGTATTGAGGTTTCCTCTGGAAACACCATATATTTT. Its protein is CASIEVSSGNTIYF.

This chain connects TRBV4-2 to TRBJ2-1; 8 positions match TRBD1. V gave up 1 base and J gave up 8 bases; unmatched junction bases: 10. The CDR3 length is 16 residues. The germline gives CDR1 LGHNA, CDR2 YNFKEQ. This chain's CDR3 is CASSQGTQGAVHEQFF. The DNA of the CDR3 is TGTGCCAGCAGCCAAGGAACCCAGGGGGCGGTCCATGAGCAGTTCTTC.

The genes are TRBV9 and TRBJ2-2, with 8 bases fitting TRBD1. Trimming took 6 bases from V and 0 from J; bases not matched to a gene: 13. CDR1 SGDLS and CDR2 YYNGEE come from the germline V gene. The CDR3 is made up of 18 amino acids. The CDR3 protein is CASTKEYATGANTGELFF. CDR3 DNA sequence: TGTGCCAGCACCAAAGAATACGCGACAGGGGCGAACACCGGGGAGCTGTTTTTT.

This chain joins TRBV27 and TRBJ2-3; D might be TRBD1 (5 bases). This CDR3 has 16 residues. The ends were cut back, 4 bases at V and 4 bases at J, with 18 bases in the middle. CDR1 and CDR2 (germline): MNHEY, SMNVEV (reference sequence). For the CDR3, the DNA is TGTGCCAGCAGTTGTCAGGGTTGCGGAGACCCAGATACGCAGTATTTT. Translating gives CASSCQGCGDPDTQYF.

The gene calls are TRBV7-2 and TRBJ1-5, with 7 bases identical to TRBD1. CDR3 size: 15 residues. V lost 3 bases to trimming and J lost 4 bases; unmatched junction nucleotides: 6. CDR1 SGHTA and CDR2 FQGNSA come from the germline V gene. This chain's CDR3 is CASSLLRDSNQPQHF. DNA of the CDR3: TGTGCCAGCAGCTTGCTCCGGGACAGTAATCAGCCCCAGCATTTT.

This sequence joins TRBV5-6 and TRBJ1-2; D not certain. The CDR3 loop spans 12 amino acids. Trimming shortened V by 3 bases and J by 3 bases, and 6 bases separated the two germline ends. Germline-derived CDR1 and CDR2 are SGHDT and YYEEEE. The CDR3 nucleotides read TGTGCCAGCAGCTGGGGAGACTATGGCTACACCTTC. It codes for CASSWGDYGYTF.

This rearrangement joins TRBV6-2 or TRBV6-3 to TRBJ2-1; 12 bases agree with TRBD1. This CDR3 region has 14 residues. CDR1 is MNHEY and CDR2 is SVGEGT in the germline V gene. V lost 5 bases to trimming and J lost 8 bases; unmatched junction nucleotides: 4. This CDR3 reads CASSRDRGPYEQFF. CDR3 bases: TGTGCCAGCAGTCGGGACAGGGGGCCCTATGAGCAGTTCTTC.

V and J are TRBV9 and TRBJ1-3; 10 positions agree with TRBD1. CDR3 length: 19 residues. The V gene's germline CDR1 is SGDLS and CDR2 YYNGEE. With V trimmed by 0 bases and J by 2 bases, 11 bases remained unmatched. In DNA, the CDR3 is TGTGCCAGCAGCGTAGCTCCCGGACAGGGGGGAGGAGCTGGAAACACCATATATTTT. Translated, it gives CASSVAPGQGGGAGNTIYF.

The chain recombines TRBV12-3 or TRBV12-4 with TRBJ1-1; D perhaps matches TRBD1 (6 bases). The CDR3 loop spans 13 amino acids. The V end was cut by 5 bases, the J end by 1 base, with 8 bases between. CDR3 bases: TGTGCCAGCAGTGGACAGCGGAACACTGAAGCTTTCTTT. This codes for CASSGQRNTEAFF.

This chain joins TRBV14 and TRBJ1-6; TRBD1 is a possible D gene (5 bases). CDR1 is SGHDN and CDR2 is FVKESK in the germline V gene. V was shortened by 1 base and J by 7 bases, with 8 bases between the two germline ends. The CDR3 sequence is 14 residues long. The CDR3 nucleotides read TGTGCCAGCAGCCAAGGCTGGGGCAATTCACCCCTCCACTTT. Residues: CASSQGWGNSPLHF.

This clone was counted only a few times. V gene TRBV24-1 combines with J gene TRBJ2-7; D perhaps matches TRBD1 (8 bases). Trimming stripped 7 bases from V and 7 bases from J, with 13 bases between. CDR3 length equals 12 residues. Germline V gene data show CDR1 as KGHDR and CDR2 as SFDVKD. CDR3 amino acids: CATSAQGGEQYF. CDR3 DNA: TGTGCCACCAGCGCACAGGGGGGGGAGCAGTACTTC.

The V call is TRBV19, the J call TRBJ2-1, with 11 bases lining up with TRBD2. CDR1 and CDR2 from the germline V gene are LNHDA and SQIVND (reference sequence). Trimming at V came to 3 bases and at J to 4 bases, leaving 5 bases not matched to a gene. The CDR3 runs to 16 residues. The CDR3 spells CASSILAGGKYNEQFF. In DNA form, the CDR3 reads TGTGCCAGTAGTATCTTAGCGGGGGGGAAATACAATGAGCAGTTCTTC.

This chain connects TRBV7-2 to TRBJ2-1; TRBD2 is a possible D gene (7 bases). The CDR3 runs 15 residues. Trimming pared 5 bases from V and 6 bases from J, leaving 17 bases between. Germline assignment: CDR1 SGHTA and CDR2 FQGNSA. In nucleotides, the CDR3 is TGTGCCAGCAGCCGCGAGGGGGGGATTGGCAATGAGCAGTTCTTC. Translated, it gives CASSREGGIGNEQFF.